This TCR beta chain was identified during a study of blood T cell repertoires in COVID-19. In the study overall: Sources were T cells, B-cell-depleted T cells, or PBMCs; the material itself was cDNA or gDNA.

Cohort 3 donors were reported recovered after two negative PCRs, clearance, or symptom resolution. This clone was counted many times. Sequencing was performed with immunoSEQ multiplex PCR; in TCRdb, only in-frame clones are kept and a portion is missing. The data show about 380,000 clones, with approximately 84% seen just once and 2.5% to 3.5% held by the top ten. Germline V gives CDR1 SNHLY, CDR2 FYNNEI. This CDR3 has 16 residues. The ends lost 5 bases at V and 0 bases at J; junction bases unmatched: 9. The sequence came from a woman aged 25-40 years who had recovered from COVID-19. This sequence joins TRBV2 and TRBJ1-1; 7 bases fit TRBD1. The sequenced sample was PBMCs or T cells enriched from blood (not recorded which). The DNA of the CDR3 is TGTGCCAGCAGTAATACAGGGGATGGGATGAACACTGAAGCTTTCTTT. As protein: CASSNTGDGMNTEAFF.